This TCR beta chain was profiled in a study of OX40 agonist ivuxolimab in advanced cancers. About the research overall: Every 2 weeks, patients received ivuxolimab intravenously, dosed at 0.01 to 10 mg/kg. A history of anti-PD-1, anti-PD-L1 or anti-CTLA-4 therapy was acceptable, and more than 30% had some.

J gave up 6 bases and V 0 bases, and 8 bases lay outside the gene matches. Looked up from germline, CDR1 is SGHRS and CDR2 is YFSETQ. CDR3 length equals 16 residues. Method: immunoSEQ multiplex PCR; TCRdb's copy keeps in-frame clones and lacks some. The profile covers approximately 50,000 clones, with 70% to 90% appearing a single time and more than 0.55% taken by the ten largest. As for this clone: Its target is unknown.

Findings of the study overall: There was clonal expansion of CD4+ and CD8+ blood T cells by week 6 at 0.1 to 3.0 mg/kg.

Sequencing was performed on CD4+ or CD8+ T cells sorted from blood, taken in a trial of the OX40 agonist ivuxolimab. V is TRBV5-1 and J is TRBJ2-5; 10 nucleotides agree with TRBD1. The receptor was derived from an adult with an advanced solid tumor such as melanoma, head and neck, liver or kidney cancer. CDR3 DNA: TGCGCCAGCAGCTTGGCTGTGACAGGGGGCCTAAAGACCCAGTACTTC. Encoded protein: CASSLAVTGGLKTQYF. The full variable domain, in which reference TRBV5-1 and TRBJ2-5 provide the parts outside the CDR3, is KAGVTQTPRYLIKTRGQQVTLSCSPISGHRSVSWYQQTPGQGLQFLFEYFSETQRNKGNFPGRFSGRQFSNSRSEMNVSTLELGDSALYLCASSLAVTGGLKTQYFGPGTRLLVL.